In its sample, the clone carrying this TCR beta chain was seen a few times. Its specificity is not known. The data belong to a study of identical twins. Study observations and caveats: In beta out-of-frame sequences, the excess sharing between twins was weaker. Compared with unrelated sharing, twin-shared out-of-frame alpha sequences had more low-probability sequences. The analysis was cross-sectional rather than longitudinal within donors.

Per the germline V gene, CDR1 is SQVTM and CDR2 is ANQGSEA. The CDR3 consists of 13 residues. The V segment lost 4 bases and the J segment 5 bases; nucleotides outside the gene matches: 7. Using its own MiXCR run on the 5' RACE reads, TCRdb lists one record per CDR3 protein. The sample carries under 900,000 distinct CDR3 sequences, 9% to 15% recorded once. No donor was unhealthy or non-Caucasian. This sample was shared with a second study, whose subject was yellow fever vaccine responses in identical twins.

This chain links TRBV29-1 with TRBJ1-2; the match to TRBD1 covers 7 bases. The sequenced sample consisted of PBMCs. This clonotype originated in a woman aged 18-29 years in good health. CDR3 nucleotides: TGCAGCGTTGGGTCAGGGACAGAGTATGGCTACACCTTC. This sequence encodes CSVGSGTEYGYTF.